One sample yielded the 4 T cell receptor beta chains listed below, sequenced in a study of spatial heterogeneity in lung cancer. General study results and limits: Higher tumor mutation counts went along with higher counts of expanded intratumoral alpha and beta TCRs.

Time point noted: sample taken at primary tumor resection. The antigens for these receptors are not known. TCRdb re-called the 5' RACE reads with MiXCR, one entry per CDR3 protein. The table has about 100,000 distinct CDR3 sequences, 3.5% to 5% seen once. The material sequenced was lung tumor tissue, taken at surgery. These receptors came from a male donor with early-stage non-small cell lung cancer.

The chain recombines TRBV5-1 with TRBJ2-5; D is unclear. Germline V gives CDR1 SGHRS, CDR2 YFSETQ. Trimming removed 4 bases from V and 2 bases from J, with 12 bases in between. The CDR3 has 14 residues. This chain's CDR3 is CASSPDDWQETQYF. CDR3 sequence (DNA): TGCGCCAGCAGCCCGGACGACTGGCAAGAGACCCAGTACTTC.

CDR3: CASSPLEALPRGYTF. The CDR3 DNA reads TGTGCCAGCAGTCCCCTCGAGGCCCTTCCGCGGGGCTACACCTTC. V is TRBV28 and J is TRBJ1-2, with unresolved D. Trimming cost V 5 bases and J 8 bases, with 21 bases left between them. CDR1 is MDHEN and CDR2 is SYDVKM in the germline V gene. The length of the CDR3 is 15 residues.

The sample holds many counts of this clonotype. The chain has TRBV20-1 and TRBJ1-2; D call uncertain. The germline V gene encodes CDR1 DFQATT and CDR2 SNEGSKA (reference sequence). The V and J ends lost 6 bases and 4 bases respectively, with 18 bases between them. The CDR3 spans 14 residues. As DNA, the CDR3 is TGCAGTGCCCCAAAACCCCAAGGGTCCTATGGCTACACCTTC. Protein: CSAPKPQGSYGYTF.

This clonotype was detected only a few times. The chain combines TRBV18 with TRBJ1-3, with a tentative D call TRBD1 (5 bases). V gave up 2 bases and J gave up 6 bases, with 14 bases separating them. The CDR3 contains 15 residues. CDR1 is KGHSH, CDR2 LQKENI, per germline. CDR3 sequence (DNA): TGTGCCAGCTCACCAATTCAGGGATCGGTAAACACCATATATTTT. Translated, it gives CASSPIQGSVNTIYF.